One and the same sample provided the 21 T cell receptor beta chains below, sequenced in a study of radiation and T cells in renal cell carcinoma. Time point reported: blood 2 weeks post-SBRT. Treatment specified: 15 Gy SBRT to primary tumor, nephrectomy 4 weeks later. Measured with immunoSEQ multiplex PCR; TCRdb has only the in-frame clones, and not every one. Of some 130,000 clones listed, 80% to 90% are singletons. The input for sequencing was blood, taken from a patient whose treatment included radiotherapy and nephrectomy. The receptors derive from a woman aged 60-75 years with renal cell carcinoma.

This chain joins TRBV15 and TRBJ2-1; D is uncertain. The CDR3 spans 17 residues. Per germline, CDR1 LNHNV and CDR2 YYDKDF (reference sequence). V lost 0 bases and J lost 9, with 21 bases in between. For the CDR3, the DNA is TGTGCCACCAGCAGAGAAGGGTCCCTGCCGGGCCGGGCTGAGCAGTTCTTC. Residues: CATSREGSLPGRAEQFF.

The rearrangement links TRBV29-1 to TRBJ2-7; D not certain. The V gene lost 1 base and the J gene lost 4 bases, with 17 bases spanning the gap. Germline CDR1 SQVTM, CDR2 ANQGSEA. CDR3 size: 15 residues. The CDR3 spells CSVEGFPGGEYEQYF. The CDR3 coding sequence is TGCAGCGTTGAAGGGTTTCCCGGCGGTGAGTACGAGCAGTACTTC.

The chain carries TRBV5-1 and TRBJ1-5; D is unresolved. Germline CDR1 is SGHRS and CDR2 is YFSETQ. V was trimmed by 1 base and J by 7 bases, leaving 9 bases between them. This CDR3 is built from 13 residues. In DNA form, the CDR3 reads TGCGCCAGCAGCTTGAATCTTAACCAGCCCCAGCATTTT. Its translation: CASSLNLNQPQHF.

V is TRBV19 and J is TRBJ2-7; 12 bases line up with TRBD2. The CDR3 has 14 residues. Trimming at V came to 9 bases and at J to 3 bases, leaving 6 bases not matched to a gene. CDR1 and CDR2 (germline): LNHDA, SQIVND (reference sequence). The CDR3 DNA is TGTGCCAGCAGACTAGCGGGAGTGGACTACGAGCAGTACTTC. Translating it yields CASRLAGVDYEQYF.

The genes are TRBV28 and TRBJ1-5, with D possibly matching TRBD1 (5 bases). Germline V lookup: CDR1 MDHEN, CDR2 SYDVKM. CDR3 size: 22 residues. V lost 5 bases and J 3 bases, leaving 35 bases between the germline ends. This CDR3 reads CASSTDGTREARVRAFNQPQHF. The DNA for the CDR3 is TGTGCCAGCAGTACCGACGGGACTAGGGAGGCCCGTGTAAGGGCCTTCAATCAGCCCCAGCATTTT. The entire variable domain, with the rest obtained from reference TRBV28 and TRBJ1-5, is as follows: DVKVTQSSRYLVKRTGEKVFLECVQDMDHENMFWYRQDPGLGLRLIYFSYDVKMKEKGDIPEGYSVSREKKERFSLILESASTNQTSMYLCASSTDGTREARVRAFNQPQHFGDGTRLSIL.

The J gene is TRBJ1-1, the V gene TRBV5-6, with a tentative D call TRBD1 (5 bases). The germline CDR1 and CDR2 sequences are SGHDT and YYEEEE. The CDR3 has 13 amino acids. V gave up 7 bases and J gave up 4 bases, with 14 bases separating them. The CDR3 bases are TGTGCCAGCGTACTAAGGGGCGGCACTGAAGCTTTCTTT. It yields the protein CASVLRGGTEAFF.

This chain links TRBV7-8 with TRBJ2-2, with TRBD2 matching 11 bases. The CDR3 runs 15 residues. The germline CDR1 and CDR2 sequences are SGHVS and FQNEAQ. V shed 5 bases and J 5 bases; nucleotides not matched to a gene: 4. In DNA form, the CDR3 reads TGTGCCAGCAGCCCGTGGACTAGCGGGACCGGGGAGCTGTTTTTT. It yields the protein CASSPWTSGTGELFF.

V is TRBV7-9 and J is TRBJ1-1; no reliable D call. V was clipped by 0 bases and J by 2 bases, with 13 bases between them. Germline CDR1 is SEHNR and CDR2 is FQNEAQ (reference sequence). CDR3 size: 16 residues. CDR3 sequence: CASSLASVAPNTEAFF. The CDR3 DNA is TGTGCCAGCAGCTTAGCGTCGGTAGCCCCTAACACTGAAGCTTTCTTT.

In DNA, the CDR3 is TGTGCCTGGAGTGTACCGGGACATTACAATGAGCAGTTCTTC. Residues: CAWSVPGHYNEQFF. The chain combines TRBV30 with TRBJ2-1; tentative D call: TRBD1 (6 bases). The CDR3 is 14 amino acids. V was cut by 0 bases and J by 4 bases, with 10 bases left in between. Germline CDR1 is GTSNPN and CDR2 is SVGIG (reference sequence).

The rearrangement joins TRBV15 to TRBJ2-5; D not resolved. CDR1 is LNHNV and CDR2 is YYDKDF in the germline V gene (reference sequence). The CDR3 extends over 16 amino acids. V shed 3 bases and J shed 5 bases, with 19 bases lying between them. The CDR3 bases are TGTGCCACCAGCAGTGGGGTCTCCCTGGAGACGGAGACCCAGTACTTC. Its protein product is CATSSGVSLETETQYF.

This clone was detected only a few times. The chain combines TRBV28 with TRBJ2-7; 7 bases are a match to TRBD2. V shed 6 bases, J shed 6 bases, and the junction held 2 bases outside the gene matches. Germline CDR1 and CDR2: MDHEN and SYDVKM. This CDR3 region has 11 residues. In nucleotides, the CDR3 is TGTGCCAGCAGACGGACTAGCGAGCAGTACTTC. Protein sequence: CASRRTSEQYF.

The J gene is TRBJ1-1, the V gene TRBV7-9, with no clear D. Germline CDR1 reads SEHNR; CDR2 reads FQNEAQ (reference sequence). Trimming shortened V by 5 bases and J by 5 bases, and 9 bases separated the two germline ends. The CDR3 spans 12 residues. CDR3 nucleotide sequence: TGTGCCAGCAGCCCTAGACAAACTGAAGCTTTCTTT. Amino acids: CASSPRQTEAFF.

The rearrangement links TRBV5-1 to TRBJ1-2, with TRBD1 as a possible D gene (5 bases). Germline values: CDR1 SGHRS, CDR2 YFSETQ. With 0 bases removed from V and 4 bases from J, the gap between germline ends came to 10 bases. The CDR3 length is 14 residues. In nucleotides, the CDR3 is TGCGCCAGCAGCTTGGACGACAGCATCTATGGCTACACCTTC. Residues: CASSLDDSIYGYTF.

The chain links TRBV5-4 to TRBJ1-1; D call uncertain. Trimming left V 0 bases short and J 2 bases short, with 5 bases between. Germline V gene data show CDR1 as SGHNT and CDR2 as YYREEE (reference sequence). The CDR3 contains 13 residues. The CDR3 DNA is TGTGCCAGCAGCTTGGGATTAAACACTGAAGCTTTCTTT. This encodes CASSLGLNTEAFF.

The V gene is TRBV5-1, the J gene TRBJ1-2; D uncertain. Germline-derived CDR1 and CDR2 are SGHRS and YFSETQ. V was shortened by 3 bases and J by 0 bases, with 9 bases between the two germline ends. This CDR3 has 14 residues. The CDR3 nucleotides are TGCGCCAGCAGCTCTGAATTGACTAACTATGGCTACACCTTC. This sequence encodes CASSSELTNYGYTF.

This rearrangement joins TRBV4-1 to TRBJ2-1; D is unresolved. The CDR3 sequence is 16 residues long. V was shortened by 0 bases and J by 3 bases, with 12 bases between the two germline ends. CDR1 and CDR2 (germline): MGHRA, YSYEKL. The CDR3 reads CASSQDVDHNYNEQFF. The CDR3 nucleotides read TGCGCCAGCAGCCAAGATGTTGATCACAACTACAATGAGCAGTTCTTC.

The chain is built from TRBV4-1 and TRBJ2-1; no clear D. Looked up from germline, CDR1 is MGHRA and CDR2 is YSYEKL. The CDR3 is 16 amino acids. V was clipped by 1 base and J by 0 bases, with 10 bases between them. The CDR3 bases are TGCGCCAGCAGCCAAGGTGCTGGGTACTCCTACAATGAGCAGTTCTTC. Protein product: CASSQGAGYSYNEQFF.

The V gene is TRBV18, the J gene TRBJ2-6, with 11 bases aligning to TRBD1. The CDR3 spans 18 residues. Trimming at V came to 3 bases and at J to 3 bases, leaving 7 bases not matched to a gene. Per germline, CDR1 KGHSH and CDR2 LQKENI. CDR3: CASSPDGQGASGANVLTF. As DNA, the CDR3 is TGTGCCAGCTCACCTGACGGACAGGGGGCGAGTGGGGCCAACGTCCTGACTTTC. The whole variable domain, filled in from reference TRBV18 and TRBJ2-6, reads NAGVMQNPRHLVRRRGQEARLRCSPMKGHSHVYWYRQLPEEGLKFMVYLQKENIIDESGMPKERFSAEFPKEGPSILRIQQVVRGDSAAYFCASSPDGQGASGANVLTFGAGSRLTVL.

V usage is TRBV9 and J usage is TRBJ1-1, with 9 bases fitting TRBD1. Germline loops: CDR1 SGDLS, CDR2 YYNGEE. With 6 bases clipped from V and 0 bases from J, the junction kept 15 bases outside the gene matches. CDR3 size: 18 residues. Written as DNA, the CDR3 is TGTGCCAGCACCCAACAACCGACAGGGGGGACTTTGAACACTGAAGCTTTCTTT. It yields the protein CASTQQPTGGTLNTEAFF. Combining the CDR3 with reference TRBV9 and TRBJ1-1 gives the whole variable domain DSGVTQTPKHLITATGQRVTLRCSPRSGDLSVYWYQQSLDQGLQFLIQYYNGEERAKGNILERFSAQQFPDLHSELNLSSLELGDSALYFCASTQQPTGGTLNTEAFFGQGTRLTVV.

The chain uses TRBV18 and TRBJ2-1, with 11 bases matching TRBD1. V lost 3 bases to trimming and J lost 3 bases; unmatched junction nucleotides: 1. From germline, CDR1 is KGHSH and CDR2 LQKENI. This CDR3 comprises 15 residues. The DNA of the CDR3 is TGTGCCAGCTCACCGGGGACAGGGGGCTACAATGAGCAGTTCTTC. Translation gives CASSPGTGGYNEQFF. The full variable domain, rest sourced from reference TRBV18 and TRBJ2-1, is NAGVMQNPRHLVRRRGQEARLRCSPMKGHSHVYWYRQLPEEGLKFMVYLQKENIIDESGMPKERFSAEFPKEGPSILRIQQVVRGDSAAYFCASSPGTGGYNEQFFGPGTRLTVL.

The rearrangement uses TRBV18 and TRBJ1-4; D is unclear. CDR3 size: 12 residues. V was trimmed by 2 bases and J by 4 bases, leaving 2 bases between them. The V gene's germline CDR1 is KGHSH and CDR2 LQKENI. CDR3 amino acids: CASSPNNEKLFF. The CDR3 coding sequence is TGTGCCAGCTCACCAAATAATGAAAAACTGTTTTTT.